This TCR beta chain appears in the sequencing data of a study of T cells in tuberculosis. Study information: CD1B tetramers identified T cells specific for mycobacterial lipid GMM. Notes on the study in general: Some low-affinity tetramer-binding T cells may be absent from this sample.

Measured with immunoSEQ multiplex PCR; TCRdb has only the in-frame clones, and not every one. The profile shows tens of thousands of clones, around 81% of them singletons. Germline CDR1 and CDR2: MNHEY and SVGAGI. The ends lost 6 bases at V and 5 bases at J; junction bases unmatched: 9. The CDR3 length is 15 residues. Thawed, overnight-rested PBMC were stained with GMM-loaded CD1B tetramer, viability dye and anti-CD3, then sorted. CD1B tetramers were loaded with Rhodococcus equi-derived C32 glucose monomycolate. CD14-expressing monocytes were removed from PBMC before cryopreservation and sorting. The chain employs TRBV6-5 and TRBJ1-1, with 10 bases aligning to TRBD1. The receptor was isolated from an adult woman with latent tuberculosis. Sequencing used CD1b-GMM tetramer-negative cells sorted from PBMCs. The CDR3 loop reads CASRSDRGRRTEAFF. CDR3 bases: TGTGCCAGCAGGTCCGACAGGGGGCGGAGAACTGAAGCTTTCTTT.